The 16 T cell receptor beta chains in this list originate from one sample, sequenced in a study of T cells in Graves' hyperthyroidism and ophthalmopathy. Amplified regions were TCR beta CDR3 sequences from RNA transcripts. With the HTBI primer set, the TCR CDR3 went through a first round of RT-PCR. TCRdb independently ran MiXCR on the multiplex PCR reads; one entry per CDR3 protein. Of some 350,000 distinct CDR3 sequences in the sample, roughly 14% were seen once. The sequenced sample was blood. The receptors stem from a woman between 18 and 29 years old with Graves' hyperthyroidism that later progressed to Graves' ophthalmopathy.

This clonotype was detected ten times or more. The genes are TRBV27 and TRBJ1-1, with a tentative D call TRBD1 (5 bases). Germline CDR1 is MNHEY and CDR2 is SMNVEV (reference sequence). The V and J ends lost 11 bases and 4 bases respectively, with 23 bases between them. The CDR3 length is 15 residues. The CDR3 sequence is CAGPDGGGFITEAFF. CDR3 in DNA: TGTGCCGGCCCCGATGGGGGGGGGTTTATCACTGAAGCTTTCTTT.

A remark on this clonotype: This could be a read error, since a much larger clone is one nucleotide away. A read error is likely, as this CDR3 ends without the conserved phenylalanine or tryptophan. The chain is built from TRBV7-2 and TRBJ2-1; TRBD1 matches 8 bases. This CDR3 is 15 amino acids long. V shed 5 bases, J shed 4 bases, and the junction held 7 bases outside the gene matches. The germline gives CDR1 SGHTA, CDR2 FQGNSA. CDR3 in amino acids: CASSRDRGDYNEQFL. In DNA form, the CDR3 reads TGTGCCAGCAGCCGAGACAGGGGTGATTACAATGAGCAGTTCCTC.

To note about this clonotype: The junction and the germline gene differ at one end; a read error may be behind it. This chain joins TRBV5-1 and TRBJ2-1; 7 nucleotides agree with TRBD2. The germline V gene encodes CDR1 SGHRS and CDR2 YFSETQ. The CDR3 contains 13 residues. The chain's CDR3 is CASAAGSANDQFF. In nucleotides, the CDR3 is TGCGCCAGCGCAGCGGGGTCCGCCAATGATCAGTTCTTC.

Only a few counts were recorded for this clonotype. The V gene is TRBV9, the J gene TRBJ1-1, with 8 nucleotides matching TRBD1. Germline CDR1 SGDLS, CDR2 YYNGEE. The CDR3 is made up of 15 amino acids. J lost 1 base, V lost 4 bases, and 6 bases had no gene match. The DNA for the CDR3 is TGTGCCAGCAGCCCCGCAGGGGGCGAGAACACTGAAGCTTTCTTT. Amino acids: CASSPAGGENTEAFF.

This clonotype was found a few times. V usage is TRBV7-8 and J usage is TRBJ2-5, with 8 positions matching TRBD2. Germline CDR1 is SGHVS and CDR2 is FQNEAQ. The CDR3 sequence is 14 residues long. V trimming: 1 base; J trimming: 7 bases; junction bases outside the gene matches: 5. CDR3 nucleotides: TGTGCCAGCAGCTTAGACGGGAGGGAGGGGACCCAGTACTTC. Encoded protein: CASSLDGREGTQYF.

This clonotype came up many times. The chain recombines TRBV9 with TRBJ1-2; tentatively, D is TRBD1 (5 bases). Trimming stripped 1 base from V and 8 bases from J, with 18 bases between. This CDR3 comprises 15 residues. Germline V gene sequence: CDR1 SGDLS, CDR2 YYNGEE. As DNA, the CDR3 is TGTGCCAGCAGCGTAAACGGGGCATCGAAGAGAGGCTACACCTTC. Translating it yields CASSVNGASKRGYTF.

The chain couples TRBV20-1 to TRBJ2-2, with 8 bases matching TRBD2. The germline gives CDR1 DFQATT, CDR2 SNEGSKA (reference sequence). V shed 6 bases and J 5 bases; nucleotides not matched to a gene: 14. The CDR3 spans 16 residues. The CDR3 bases are TGCAGTGCAGGGGGGGGAGCGGGAGCGCCAACCGGGGAGCTGTTTTTT. Its protein is CSAGGGAGAPTGELFF.

This clonotype has at least ten counts. The chain joins TRBV7-8 to TRBJ2-3; D remains ambiguous. The CDR3 extends over 13 amino acids. Germline CDR1 and CDR2: SGHVS and FQNEAQ. V was clipped by 1 base and J by 5 bases, with 7 bases between them. In DNA, the CDR3 is TGTGCCAGCAGCTTAGAACTCAAAGATACGCAGTATTTT. Its translation is CASSLELKDTQYF.

The rearrangement links TRBV27 to TRBJ2-7, with a weak D call TRBD1 (6 bases). The CDR3 consists of 14 residues. In germline, CDR1 is MNHEY, CDR2 SMNVEV (reference sequence). With 5 bases removed from V and 3 bases from J, the gap between germline ends came to 14 bases. As DNA, the CDR3 is TGTGCCAGCAGTGTGTCACAGGGTGGCTACGAGCAGTACTTC. Translated, it gives CASSVSQGGYEQYF.

Ten or more counts support this clonotype. The chain joins TRBV30 to TRBJ1-3; D gene ambiguous. The V end was cut by 4 bases, the J end by 3 bases, with 7 bases between. The CDR3 extends over 12 amino acids. Germline V lookup: CDR1 GTSNPN, CDR2 SVGIG (reference sequence). The CDR3 reads CAWISGGNTIYF. In DNA form, the CDR3 reads TGTGCCTGGATCAGCGGTGGAAACACCATATATTTT.

This clonotype is a singleton in its sample. The V gene is TRBV24-1, the J gene TRBJ2-1, with 7 bases lining up with TRBD1. Germline V gives CDR1 KGHDR, CDR2 SFDVKD. The CDR3 loop spans 12 amino acids. The V and J ends lost 10 bases and 6 bases, in that order; junction bases with no gene match: 5. The CDR3 DNA follows: TGTGCCACTAGAACAGGGGCCAATGAGCAGTTCTTC. Protein sequence: CATRTGANEQFF.

The CDR3 DNA reads as TGTGCCAGCATCCCCAGATCCGGGCAGGGGGTAAGTCAGCCCCAGCATTTT. Translation: CASIPRSGQGVSQPQHF. V and J are TRBV7-2 and TRBJ1-5; 7 positions agree with TRBD1. Germline lookup yields CDR1 SGHTA and CDR2 FQGNSA. J gave up 6 bases and V 7 bases, and 18 bases lay outside the gene matches. The CDR3 contains 17 residues.

This clonotype was counted only a few times. V is TRBV25-1 and J is TRBJ1-2; D is uncertain. V was shortened by 0 bases and J by 8 bases, with 10 bases between the two germline ends. Germline CDR1 MGHDK, CDR2 SYGVNS. The CDR3 runs to 13 residues. The CDR3 region is CASSEYSSNGYTF. CDR3 in DNA: TGTGCCAGCAGTGAATACTCCAGTAACGGCTACACCTTC.

This clonotype was seen many times. The chain joins TRBV28 to TRBJ2-3; weak D call: TRBD2 (6 bases). Germline CDR1 is MDHEN and CDR2 is SYDVKM. CDR3 size: 12 residues. Trimming shortened V by 7 bases and J by 5 bases, and 10 bases separated the two germline ends. CDR3 DNA sequence: TGTGCCAGCACTTTGGAGGGAGATACGCAGTATTTT. This encodes CASTLEGDTQYF.

The chain recombines TRBV19 with TRBJ2-7, with D perhaps TRBD1 (5 bases). The germline V and J ends were trimmed by 3 bases and 3 bases, with 9 bases remaining between them. The CDR3 runs 13 residues. The germline CDR1 and CDR2 sequences are LNHDA and SQIVND (reference sequence). CDR3 sequence: CASSMGLNYEQYF. The DNA of the CDR3 is TGTGCCAGTAGTATGGGGCTAAACTACGAGCAGTACTTC. Drawing the rest from reference TRBV19 and TRBJ2-7, the complete variable domain is DGGITQSPKYLFRKEGQNVTLSCEQNLNHDAMYWYRQDPGQGLRLIYYSQIVNDFQKGDIAEGYSVSREKKESFPLTVTSAQKNPTAFYLCASSMGLNYEQYFGPGTRLTVT.

Only a few counts were recorded for this clonotype. In nucleotides, the CDR3 is TGTGCCAGCAGTTGGGGACAGATCTCCTACGAGCAGTACTTC. Its protein is CASSWGQISYEQYF. The genes are TRBV28 and TRBJ2-7; 7 bases are a match to TRBD1. J lost 0 bases, V lost 4 bases, and 3 bases had no gene match. The CDR3 is 14 amino acids. The germline V gene encodes CDR1 MDHEN and CDR2 SYDVKM.